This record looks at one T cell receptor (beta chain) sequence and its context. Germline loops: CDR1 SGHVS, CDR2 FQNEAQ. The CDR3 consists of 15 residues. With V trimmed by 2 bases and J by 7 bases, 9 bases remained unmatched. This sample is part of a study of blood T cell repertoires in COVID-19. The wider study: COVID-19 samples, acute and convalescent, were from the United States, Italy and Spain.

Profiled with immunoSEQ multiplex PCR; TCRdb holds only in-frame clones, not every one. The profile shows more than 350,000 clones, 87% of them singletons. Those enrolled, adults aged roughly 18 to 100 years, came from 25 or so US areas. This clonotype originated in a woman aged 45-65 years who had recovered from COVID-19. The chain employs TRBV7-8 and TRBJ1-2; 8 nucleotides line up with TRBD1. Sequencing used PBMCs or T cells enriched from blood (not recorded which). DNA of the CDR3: TGTGCCAGCAGCTTATCGTGGCAGGGGGCTGTTGGCTACACCTTC. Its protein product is CASSLSWQGAVGYTF.